This T cell receptor (beta chain) was captured in a study of cytomegalovirus exposure and HLA in healthy donors. The method was immunoSEQ multiplex PCR; TCRdb's version includes in-frame clones alone and lacks a portion of them. The sample lists about 130,000 clones, about nine tenths occurring once. Regarding the study as a whole: Cytomegalovirus-associated TCR beta chains were listed, numbering roughly 150. Subsequent analysis of the 100 to 150 validation repertoires found a tendency for first-cohort TCR clusters to co-occur.

Turning to this clone: Its antigen is undetermined.

The V and J ends lost 2 bases and 5 bases respectively, with 6 bases between them. Per germline, CDR1 SQVTM and CDR2 ANQGSEA. The CDR3 has 11 amino acids. The TCR was taken from a woman aged 18-29 years in good health and CMV-seronegative. Sequencing was performed on PBMCs. The genes are TRBV29-1 and TRBJ2-5; TRBD1 might be the D (5 bases). The CDR3 bases are TGCAGCGTTGAACAGGGCGAGACCCAGTACTTC. Its translation is CSVEQGETQYF.